This T cell receptor (beta chain) is drawn from a study of cytomegalovirus exposure and HLA in healthy donors. Study results and caveats: A later analysis found most CMV-associated TCR beta chains apparently HLA-restricted. An analysis that was carried out later associated 15,000 to 20,000 TCR beta sequences with HLA alleles at 0.05 false discovery rate. Highly shared sequence variants in one cluster were likely a sequencing artifact.

Of note for this clone: Its specificity is unknown.

It was with 60 Vbeta and 13 Jbeta primers that the PCR ran. Generated by immunoSEQ multiplex PCR, the TCRdb table keeps only in-frame clones and is missing some. The table records about 190,000 clones, about 87% of them present only once. Material: PBMCs. The source of this sequence is a young man in good health and CMV-seronegative.

In nucleotides, the CDR3 is TGTGCCAGCAGAACCGCGGGGGAAGATGAGCAGTTCTTC. It codes for CASRTAGEDEQFF. The rearrangement uses TRBV7-6 and TRBJ2-1, with 7 bases matching TRBD2. The length of the CDR3 is 13 residues. Trimming removed 6 bases from V and 8 bases from J; junction bases left unmatched: 7. Germline V gene sequence: CDR1 SGHVS, CDR2 FNYEAQ.